Below, 18 T cell receptor beta chains from the same sample are listed, as sequenced in a study of regulatory T cells in long-lasting Graves disease. Libraries of TCR beta came from iRepertoire HTBI primers plus Arm-PCR of CDR3 regions. One entry per CDR3 protein results from TCRdb running MiXCR on the multiplex PCR reads. In the table there are more than 650,000 distinct CDR3 sequences, about 30% of which are singletons. Time point of the sample: persistent/refractory GD, antithyroid drugs over 5 years with positive TRAb. The TCR library used RNA extracted from PBMCs. The source material was peripheral blood mononuclear cells (PBMCs), sampled when the disease was refractory, from a patient treated with antithyroid drugs. The receptor source for this set is a female donor with Graves disease.

This clonotype was observed many times. This chain uses TRBV11-3 with TRBJ2-2; no clear D. V shed 5 bases and J shed 2 bases, with 3 bases lying between them. This CDR3 contains 12 residues. CDR1 SGHNT and CDR2 YENEEA come from the germline V gene. CDR3 residues: CASSHNTGELFF. The CDR3 coding sequence is TGTGCCAGCAGCCATAACACCGGGGAGCTGTTTTTT.

This clonotype occurred a few times. The V call is TRBV28, the J call TRBJ1-1, with no clear D. Germline values: CDR1 MDHEN, CDR2 SYDVKM. V was trimmed by 2 bases and J by 1 base, leaving 11 bases between them. CDR3 length: 15 amino acids. This chain's CDR3 is CASSLPAGPNTEAFF. DNA of the CDR3: TGTGCCAGCAGTTTACCGGCCGGGCCGAACACTGAAGCTTTCTTT.

J is TRBJ2-2 and V is TRBV27; 11 bases match TRBD2. The ends lost 6 bases at V and 5 bases at J; junction bases unmatched: 8. The CDR3 sequence is 16 residues long. CDR1 and CDR2 from the germline V gene are MNHEY and SMNVEV (reference sequence). CDR3 residues: CASRGGTSGLTGELFF. In nucleotides, the CDR3 is TGTGCCAGCAGAGGGGGGACTAGCGGTTTGACCGGGGAGCTGTTTTTT.

In its sample, this clonotype was seen a few times. The chain is built from TRBV6-1 and TRBJ2-7; TRBD2 is a possible D gene (6 bases). Germline V gene lookup returns CDR1 MNHNS and CDR2 SASEGT. V lost 7 bases and J 0 bases, leaving 22 bases between the germline ends. The CDR3 is 17 amino acids. The chain's CDR3 is CASTLGTRRVSSYEQYF. The CDR3 nucleotides are TGTGCCAGCACACTAGGCACTAGGAGGGTGAGCTCCTACGAGCAGTACTTC.

This chain joins TRBV5-1 and TRBJ1-2; TRBD1 agrees at 9 bases. The CDR3 runs 15 residues. The V segment lost 4 bases and the J segment 4 bases; nucleotides outside the gene matches: 8. In germline, CDR1 is SGHRS, CDR2 YFSETQ. The CDR3 region has the DNA TGCGCCAGCAGCAGTACAGGGGGCCAAGGCTATGGCTACACCTTC. Translated, it gives CASSSTGGQGYGYTF.

Only a few counts were recorded for this clonotype. The chain recombines TRBV10-3 with TRBJ1-2; 8 nucleotides line up with TRBD1. V dropped 2 bases and J dropped 4; count of bases not matched to a gene: 12. Germline values: CDR1 ENHRY, CDR2 SYGVKD. The CDR3 is 17 amino acids. The CDR3 region has the DNA TGTGCCATCAGTGAGCCAACCCTCGGACAGGGAACCTATGGCTACACCTTC. Translating gives CAISEPTLGQGTYGYTF.

The chain couples TRBV27 to TRBJ1-1; 7 bases map to TRBD1. V dropped 1 base and J dropped 1; count of bases not matched to a gene: 9. Germline assignment: CDR1 MNHEY and CDR2 SMNVEV (reference sequence). The CDR3 spans 17 residues. The CDR3 is CASSLYRGTAQNTEAFF. CDR3 sequence (DNA): TGTGCCAGCAGTTTATATAGGGGGACAGCACAGAACACTGAAGCTTTCTTT.

V gene TRBV19 combines with J gene TRBJ1-1, with D perhaps TRBD1 (5 bases). The CDR3 runs 14 residues. The germline V and J ends were trimmed by 11 bases and 2 bases, with 18 bases remaining between them. CDR1 LNHDA and CDR2 SQIVND come from the germline V gene (reference sequence). In nucleotides, the CDR3 is TGTGCCGCTCAATCGGGCAGGGAAAACACTGAAGCTTTCTTT. Protein: CAAQSGRENTEAFF.

The chain joins TRBV30 to TRBJ1-6, with 8 bases fitting TRBD1. This CDR3 spans 16 amino acids. V lost 6 bases to trimming and J lost 7 bases; unmatched junction nucleotides: 14. Per the germline V gene, CDR1 is GTSNPN and CDR2 is SVGIG (reference sequence). This chain's CDR3 is CACTGQGSRRNSPLHF. CDR3 nucleotides: TGTGCCTGCACCGGACAGGGCTCGAGACGGAATTCACCCCTCCACTTT.

This clonotype showed up many times. The chain has TRBV3-1 and TRBJ2-5, with 8 bases aligning to TRBD1. CDR1 LGHDT and CDR2 YNNKEL come from the germline V gene (reference sequence). The V and J ends lost 3 bases and 2 bases, in that order; junction bases with no gene match: 5. CDR3 size: 15 residues. The DNA for the CDR3 is TGTGCCAGCAGCCAGACCCGGACAGGGCAAGAGACCCAGTACTTC. It codes for CASSQTRTGQETQYF.

The chain joins TRBV5-1 to TRBJ2-7; D is uncertain. In germline, CDR1 is SGHRS, CDR2 YFSETQ. The CDR3 totals 14 residues. Trimming took off 0 bases at V and 6 bases at J, with 13 bases between the two ends. The DNA of the CDR3 is TGCGCCAGCAGCTTGGGTGCGTCCCGGGCCGAGCAGTACTTC. This sequence encodes CASSLGASRAEQYF.

This rearrangement joins TRBV29-1 to TRBJ1-2; unclear D gene. The V gene lost 7 bases and the J gene lost 5 bases, with 11 bases spanning the gap. CDR3 length: 11 amino acids. Germline assignment: CDR1 SQVTM and CDR2 ANQGSEA. CDR3 residues: CSERGRYGYTF. The CDR3 coding sequence is TGCAGCGAAAGAGGTAGATATGGCTACACCTTC.

This clonotype was seen ten or more times. The chain recombines TRBV12-3 or TRBV12-4 with TRBJ1-1; D is perhaps TRBD1 (5 bases). Trimming stripped 5 bases from V and 1 base from J, with 11 bases between. The CDR3 is 14 residues long. The CDR3 bases are TGTGCCAGCAGTCATCCAGGGAGGAACACTGAAGCTTTCTTT. As protein: CASSHPGRNTEAFF.

The J gene is TRBJ2-2, the V gene TRBV7-2, with 8 positions matching TRBD1. CDR1 is SGHTA, CDR2 FQGNSA, per germline. Unmatched junction bases numbered 7, after V lost 4 bases and J lost 3 bases. The CDR3 is 16 residues long. In DNA form, the CDR3 reads TGTGCCAGCAGCTCAGGGGGCGTCGGGGACACCGGGGAGCTGTTTTTT. Translation gives CASSSGGVGDTGELFF.

The rearrangement joins TRBV5-6 to TRBJ2-4, with 7 bases aligning to TRBD1. The V gene's germline CDR1 is SGHDT and CDR2 YYEEEE. Germline trimming cut 2 bases from V and 1 base from J; bases unmatched to any gene: 3. CDR3 length: 15 residues. The CDR3 DNA reads TGTGCCAGCAGCTTTAACAGGGGTGCCAAAAACATTCAGTACTTC. Translated: CASSFNRGAKNIQYF. Complete variable domain (other parts from reference TRBV5-6 and TRBJ2-4): DAGVTQSPTHLIKTRGQQVTLRCSPKSGHDTVSWYQQALGQGPQFIFQYYEEEERQRGNFPDRFSGHQFPNYSSELNVNALLLGDSALYLCASSFNRGAKNIQYFGAGTRLSVL.

The sample holds many counts of this clonotype. The CDR3 spells CASSSGGTNYGYTF. In nucleotides, the CDR3 is TGTGCCAGCAGTTCGGGGGGTACTAACTATGGCTACACCTTC. The rearrangement links TRBV27 to TRBJ1-2; possibly TRBD1 for D (5 bases). This CDR3 has 14 residues. Between the trimmed V and J ends, which lost 4 bases and 0 bases, there was a span of 9 bases. The germline V gene has CDR1 MNHEY and CDR2 SMNVEV (reference sequence).

CDR3 loop: CAISEGTGINEQFF. In DNA form, the CDR3 reads TGTGCCATCAGTGAGGGGACAGGGATCAATGAGCAGTTCTTC. This chain joins TRBV10-3 and TRBJ2-1; 9 positions agree with TRBD1. CDR1 and CDR2 (germline): ENHRY, SYGVKD. CDR3 length: 14 residues. Trimming at V came to 2 bases and at J to 6 bases, leaving 2 bases not matched to a gene.

On this clonotype: Since no conserved phenylalanine or tryptophan closes the CDR3, a read error is the likely cause. V usage is TRBV5-1 and J usage is TRBJ2-7; TRBD1 aligns across 8 bases. The CDR3 extends over 15 amino acids. The germline V gene has CDR1 SGHRS and CDR2 YFSETQ. The V gene end was trimmed by 3 bases and the J gene end by 0 bases; junction bases not matched to a gene: 5. The CDR3 DNA reads TGCGCCAGCAGCTACCTGACAGGGGCCTCCTACGAGCAGTACCTC. This gives the protein CASSYLTGASYEQYL.